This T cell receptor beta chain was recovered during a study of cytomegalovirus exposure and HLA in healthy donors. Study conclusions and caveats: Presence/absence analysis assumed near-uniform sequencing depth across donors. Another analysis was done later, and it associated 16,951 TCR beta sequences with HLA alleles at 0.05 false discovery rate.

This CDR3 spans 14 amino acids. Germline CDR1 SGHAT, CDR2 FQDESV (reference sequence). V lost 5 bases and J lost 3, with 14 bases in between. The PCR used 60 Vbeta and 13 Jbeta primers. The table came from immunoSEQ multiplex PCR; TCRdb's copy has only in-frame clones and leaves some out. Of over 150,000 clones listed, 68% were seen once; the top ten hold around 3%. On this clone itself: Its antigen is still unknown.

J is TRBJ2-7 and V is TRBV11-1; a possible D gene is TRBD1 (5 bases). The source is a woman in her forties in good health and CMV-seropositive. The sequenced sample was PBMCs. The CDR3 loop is CASSPNGADYEQYF. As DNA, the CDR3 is TGTGCCAGCAGCCCAAATGGGGCAGACTACGAGCAGTACTTC.